These 2 T cell receptor beta chains originate from one sample sequenced in a study of T cell repertoires in cytomegalovirus infection. TCRdb independently ran MiXCR on the reads; one entry per CDR3 protein. The table records about 180,000 distinct CDR3 sequences, approximately 17% of them present only once. The sample comprised CD8+ T cells from PBMCs. These receptors were taken from a human donor in good health (CMV status not recorded). Some clones in this sample may be carry-over from other donors' samples.

The CDR3, as DNA: TGCGCCAGCAGGGGGACAGAAAACACCGGGGAGCTGTTTTTT. Its protein product is CASRGTENTGELFF. The chain carries TRBV4-1 and TRBJ2-2; 7 bases align to TRBD1. Per the germline V gene, CDR1 is MGHRA and CDR2 is YSYEKL. V trimming: 6 bases; J trimming: 2 bases; junction bases outside the gene matches: 3. The CDR3 has 14 residues.

A few counts support this clonotype. CDR3 DNA sequence: TGTGCCAGCAGCTTATCGCGGGGGGCGAAAGATACGCAGTATTTT. Amino acids: CASSLSRGAKDTQYF. The chain links TRBV7-2 to TRBJ2-3; 8 positions agree with TRBD2. CDR1 is SGHTA and CDR2 is FQGNSA in the germline V gene. Losses at the gene ends were 2 bases for V and 5 bases for J; bases not matched to a gene: 6. This CDR3 is built from 15 residues.